Below are 27 T cell receptor beta chains sequenced from a single sample in a study of cytomegalovirus exposure and HLA in healthy donors. 60 Vbeta and 13 Jbeta primers were used in PCR. Clones were read by immunoSEQ multiplex PCR, and TCRdb kept only the in-frame ones, dropping some. In all, the sample yields around 140,000 clones. The source material was PBMCs. The origin of the receptors is a woman in her forties in good health and CMV-seronegative.

This chain connects TRBV15 to TRBJ2-1, with 13 bases aligning to TRBD2. The germline V gene has CDR1 LNHNV and CDR2 YYDKDF (reference sequence). The CDR3 sequence is 17 residues long. With 5 bases clipped from V and 4 bases from J, the junction kept 8 bases outside the gene matches. The CDR3 sequence is CATSPHRLAGGYNEQFF. The CDR3, as DNA: TGTGCCACCAGCCCGCATAGACTAGCGGGGGGTTACAATGAGCAGTTCTTC.

The genes are TRBV27 and TRBJ1-6, with 7 bases identical to TRBD1. Germline V gene sequence: CDR1 MNHEY, CDR2 SMNVEV (reference sequence). V shed 6 bases and J 3 bases; nucleotides not matched to a gene: 5. This CDR3 spans 15 amino acids. DNA of the CDR3: TGTGCCAGCAGAGACAGGGTGAACTATAATTCACCCCTCCACTTT. This codes for CASRDRVNYNSPLHF.

As to this clone: The same CDR3 can be traced to other DNA sequences in this sample. The genes are TRBV28 and TRBJ1-3, with 8 bases that match TRBD1. The CDR3 loop spans 14 amino acids. Looked up from germline, CDR1 is MDHEN and CDR2 is SYDVKM. The V segment lost 8 bases and the J segment 0 bases; nucleotides outside the gene matches: 3. Here the CDR3 reads CASLTGGSGNTIYF. DNA for the CDR3: TGTGCCAGCTTAACAGGGGGCTCTGGAAACACCATATATTTT.

This rearrangement joins TRBV27 to TRBJ1-1; perhaps TRBD1 as D (6 bases). The CDR3 loop spans 13 amino acids. V was pared by 8 bases and J by 0 bases, with 10 bases between. Germline CDR1 MNHEY, CDR2 SMNVEV (reference sequence). The CDR3 DNA sequence: TGTGCCAGCGGCGGACAGCTGAACACTGAAGCTTTCTTT. It encodes CASGGQLNTEAFF.

The chain joins TRBV5-1 to TRBJ1-1; TRBD1 aligns across 8 bases. The V gene's germline CDR1 is SGHRS and CDR2 YFSETQ. With V trimmed by 2 bases and J by 4 bases, 4 bases remained unmatched. This CDR3 region has 14 residues. As DNA, the CDR3 is TGCGCCAGCAGCTTTAGCACAGGGGGCACTGAAGCTTTCTTT. Translating gives CASSFSTGGTEAFF.

V usage is TRBV6-6 and J usage is TRBJ1-1; D gene ambiguous. V shed 7 bases and J shed 3 bases, with 12 bases lying between them. Per the germline V gene, CDR1 is MNHNY and CDR2 is SVGAGI (reference sequence). The CDR3 contains 13 residues. DNA of the CDR3: TGTGCCAGCAACCTGGCGGGTGACACTGAAGCTTTCTTT. This translates into CASNLAGDTEAFF.

The V gene is TRBV5-1, the J gene TRBJ2-5, with 8 positions matching TRBD2. With V trimmed by 0 bases and J by 5 bases, 18 bases remained unmatched. Germline values: CDR1 SGHRS, CDR2 YFSETQ. CDR3 size: 19 residues. The CDR3 region is CASSLGRGSGALLGETQYF. The CDR3 DNA reads as TGCGCCAGCAGCTTGGGCCGTGGTAGCGGGGCCCTCCTGGGGGAGACCCAGTACTTC.

The rearrangement links TRBV7-2 to TRBJ2-1; 7 bases map to TRBD1. V was clipped by 1 base and J by 3 bases; unmatched bases: 3. The CDR3 totals 15 residues. Germline V lookup: CDR1 SGHTA, CDR2 FQGNSA. The CDR3 DNA reads as TGTGCCAGCAGCTTAGGAGGACAGGACTACAATGAGCAGTTCTTC. This encodes CASSLGGQDYNEQFF.

The rearrangement links TRBV5-1 to TRBJ2-7, with TRBD1 identical over 8 bases. V lost 5 bases to trimming and J lost 5 bases; unmatched junction nucleotides: 9. Germline V gives CDR1 SGHRS, CDR2 YFSETQ. The CDR3 has 14 residues. CDR3 sequence: CASSDGQGYDEQYF. The CDR3 DNA sequence: TGCGCCAGCAGTGATGGACAGGGTTACGACGAGCAGTACTTC. The full variable domain, with the rest looked up from reference TRBV5-1 and TRBJ2-7, is KAGVTQTPRYLIKTRGQQVTLSCSPISGHRSVSWYQQTPGQGLQFLFEYFSETQRNKGNFPGRFSGRQFSNSRSEMNVSTLELGDSALYLCASSDGQGYDEQYFGPGTRLTVT.

The rearrangement joins TRBV29-1 to TRBJ2-2, with 7 bases lining up with TRBD1. The J segment lost 3 bases and the V segment lost 7 bases, leaving 5 bases of the junction unmatched. Germline loops: CDR1 SQVTM, CDR2 ANQGSEA. The CDR3 consists of 13 residues. CDR3 protein: CSATGTDTGELFF. CDR3 sequence (DNA): TGCAGCGCTACCGGGACAGACACCGGGGAGCTGTTTTTT.

V gene TRBV6-6 combines with J gene TRBJ1-1; no definite D call. Germline V lookup: CDR1 MNHNY, CDR2 SVGAGI (reference sequence). This CDR3 contains 13 residues. V was pared by 3 bases and J by 3 bases, with 8 bases between. CDR3 in amino acids: CASSYTGYTEAFF. CDR3 nucleotide sequence: TGTGCCAGCAGTTATACGGGATACACTGAAGCTTTCTTT.

The V gene is TRBV6-1, the J gene TRBJ1-2; D unresolved. V dropped 3 bases and J dropped 5 bases, with 7 bases sitting between them. This CDR3 has 12 amino acids. Germline values: CDR1 MNHNS, CDR2 SASEGT. CDR3 loop: CASSDNRYGYTF. CDR3 DNA: TGTGCCAGCAGTGATAATCGTTATGGCTACACCTTC.

The chain is built from TRBV7-2 and TRBJ1-1; no firm D call. With 5 bases removed from V and 5 bases from J, the gap between germline ends came to 18 bases. Germline-derived CDR1 and CDR2 are SGHTA and FQGNSA. This CDR3 spans 15 amino acids. The CDR3 DNA sequence: TGTGCCAGCAGCCCGACCGGAGAGCTGAGGACTGAAGCTTTCTTT. Encoded protein: CASSPTGELRTEAFF.

This sequence joins TRBV5-4 and TRBJ2-7; TRBD2 is a possible D gene (6 bases). CDR1 and CDR2 from the germline V gene are SGHNT and YYREEE (reference sequence). V was trimmed by 2 bases and J by 1 base, leaving 10 bases between them. The CDR3 runs 14 residues. CDR3 residues: CASSFAGTSYEQYF. The CDR3 DNA is TGTGCCAGCAGCTTCGCCGGGACTTCCTACGAGCAGTACTTC.

The V gene is TRBV28, the J gene TRBJ1-2; 8 bases fit TRBD1. Germline V gene lookup returns CDR1 MDHEN and CDR2 SYDVKM. Trimming cost V 4 bases and J 8 bases; bases outside gene matches: 6. CDR3 length equals 13 residues. CDR3 amino acids: CASSWTGHRGYTF. CDR3 nucleotides: TGTGCCAGCAGTTGGACAGGGCATCGGGGCTACACCTTC.

The chain combines TRBV6-1 with TRBJ1-5; no clear D gene. The V gene's germline CDR1 is MNHNS and CDR2 SASEGT. Trimming took off 1 base at V and 1 base at J, with 11 bases between the two ends. There are 16 residues in the CDR3. CDR3 in amino acids: CASSEEVYRSNQPQHF. In DNA, the CDR3 is TGTGCCAGCAGTGAAGAGGTTTACAGAAGCAATCAGCCCCAGCATTTT.

The V and J genes are TRBV28 and TRBJ1-1; TRBD1 might be the D (6 bases). CDR1 is MDHEN and CDR2 is SYDVKM in the germline V gene. Trimming cost V 6 bases and J 7 bases, with 21 bases left between them. The CDR3 runs 15 residues. The CDR3, as DNA: TGTGCCAGCAGACCCATCAACGACAGGAAAGGTGAAGCTTTCTTT. Its translation: CASRPINDRKGEAFF.

The chain recombines TRBV6-1 with TRBJ1-4, with TRBD1 as a possible D gene (6 bases). Germline lookup yields CDR1 MNHNS and CDR2 SASEGT. V gave up 4 bases and J gave up 4 bases, with 16 bases separating them. The CDR3 extends over 16 amino acids. The CDR3 bases are TGTGCCAGCAGTGCCCAAATTAGGGGGATTAATGAAAAACTGTTTTTT. It specifies CASSAQIRGINEKLFF.

V and J are TRBV5-1 and TRBJ1-4; the match to TRBD1 covers 7 bases. This CDR3 spans 15 amino acids. Per germline, CDR1 SGHRS and CDR2 YFSETQ. V dropped 4 bases and J dropped 5; count of bases not matched to a gene: 8. CDR3 residues: CASSATGSENEKLFF. CDR3 in DNA: TGCGCCAGCAGCGCGACAGGGTCGGAGAATGAAAAACTGTTTTTT.

V and J are TRBV15 and TRBJ1-4; 8 nucleotides agree with TRBD1. J was trimmed by 8 bases and V by 3 bases; bases with no gene match: 8. Germline assignment: CDR1 LNHNV and CDR2 YYDKDF (reference sequence). This CDR3 comprises 15 residues. The CDR3 is CATSSPTGAGEKLFF. Here the CDR3 DNA reads TGTGCCACCAGCAGTCCGACAGGGGCCGGGGAAAAACTGTTTTTT.

This chain links TRBV19 with TRBJ2-7; possible D gene TRBD1, 5 bases. The V end lost 4 bases, the J end lost 0 bases, and 10 bases lay between the germline ends. This CDR3 spans 14 amino acids. Germline CDR1 and CDR2: LNHDA and SQIVND (reference sequence). CDR3 coding DNA: TGTGCCAGTAGTAAGGGGTTTAGCTCCTACGAGCAGTACTTC. The encoded protein is CASSKGFSSYEQYF.

For this clone: A read error may account for a junction end that differs from germline. Other DNA sequences within the sample encode an identical CDR3. This chain joins TRBV20-1 and TRBJ1-1, with D unclear. The germline V gene encodes CDR1 DFQATT and CDR2 SNEGSKA (reference sequence). CDR3 length equals 11 residues. The CDR3 protein is CSARGGTEAFF. In DNA, the CDR3 is TGCAGTGCAAGAGGAGGAACTGAAGCTTTCTTT.

This chain links TRBV7-2 with TRBJ1-1; TRBD1 matches 7 bases. J was trimmed by 7 bases and V by 5 bases; bases with no gene match: 10. Per the germline V gene, CDR1 is SGHTA and CDR2 is FQGNSA. The CDR3 is 14 amino acids. CDR3 sequence (DNA): TGTGCCAGCAGCCCCAGACAGGGTTGGGGTGAAGCTTTCTTT. Protein product: CASSPRQGWGEAFF.

This rearrangement joins TRBV5-1 to TRBJ1-1; possible D gene TRBD1, 6 bases. V gave up 4 bases and J gave up 1 base, with 11 bases separating them. The germline CDR1 and CDR2 sequences are SGHRS and YFSETQ. The length of the CDR3 is 14 residues. CDR3 amino acids: CASSPRQENTEAFF. DNA of the CDR3: TGCGCCAGCAGCCCCCGACAGGAGAACACTGAAGCTTTCTTT.

The chain recombines TRBV18 with TRBJ1-1, with D maybe TRBD1 (5 bases). CDR1 and CDR2 from the germline V gene are KGHSH and LQKENI. V was clipped by 4 bases and J by 4 bases, with 13 bases between them. CDR3 length equals 14 residues. The DNA for the CDR3 is TGTGCCAGCTCACGCCAGACAGACATCACTGAAGCTTTCTTT. This codes for CASSRQTDITEAFF. The entire variable domain, with the rest obtained from reference TRBV18 and TRBJ1-1, is as follows: NAGVMQNPRHLVRRRGQEARLRCSPMKGHSHVYWYRQLPEEGLKFMVYLQKENIIDESGMPKERFSAEFPKEGPSILRIQQVVRGDSAAYFCASSRQTDITEAFFGQGTRLTVV.

The gene calls are TRBV19 and TRBJ2-5, with D possibly matching TRBD2 (6 bases). Per germline, CDR1 LNHDA and CDR2 SQIVND (reference sequence). Trimming stripped 3 bases from V and 4 bases from J, with 12 bases between. The CDR3 is made up of 14 amino acids. In DNA form, the CDR3 reads TGTGCCAGTAGTATGGCGGGGACCCTAGAGACCCAGTACTTC. Encoded protein: CASSMAGTLETQYF.

The genes are TRBV5-6 and TRBJ1-1; the D gene is possibly TRBD1 (6 bases). Germline lookup yields CDR1 SGHDT and CDR2 YYEEEE. Between the trimmed V and J ends, which lost 0 bases and 0 bases, there was a span of 6 bases. The CDR3 length is 14 residues. The CDR3: CASSLEGVNTEAFF. The CDR3 DNA follows: TGTGCCAGCAGCTTGGAGGGGGTGAACACTGAAGCTTTCTTT.